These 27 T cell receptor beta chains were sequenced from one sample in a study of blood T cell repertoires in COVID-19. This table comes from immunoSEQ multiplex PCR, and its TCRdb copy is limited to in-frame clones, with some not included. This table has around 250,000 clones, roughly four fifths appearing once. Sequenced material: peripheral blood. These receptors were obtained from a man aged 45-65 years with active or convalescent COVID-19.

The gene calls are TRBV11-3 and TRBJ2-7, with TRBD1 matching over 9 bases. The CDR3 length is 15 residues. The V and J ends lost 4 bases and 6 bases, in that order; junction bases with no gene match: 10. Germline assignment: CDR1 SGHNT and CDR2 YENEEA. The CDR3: CASSSKRDRAGEQYF. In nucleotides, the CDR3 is TGTGCCAGCAGCTCGAAGCGGGACAGGGCAGGCGAGCAGTACTTC.

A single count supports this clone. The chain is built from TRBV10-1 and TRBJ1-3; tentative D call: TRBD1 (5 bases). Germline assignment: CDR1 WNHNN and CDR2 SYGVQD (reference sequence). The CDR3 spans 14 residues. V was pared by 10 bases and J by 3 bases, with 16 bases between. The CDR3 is CATPPQGSGNTIYF. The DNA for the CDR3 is TGCGCCACCCCCCCCCAGGGAAGTGGAAACACCATATATTTT.

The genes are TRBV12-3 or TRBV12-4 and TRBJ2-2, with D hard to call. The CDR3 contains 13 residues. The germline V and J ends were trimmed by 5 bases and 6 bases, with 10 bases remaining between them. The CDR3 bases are TGTGCCAGCAGTCCAGAACCCCCCGGGGAGCTGTTTTTT. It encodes CASSPEPPGELFF.

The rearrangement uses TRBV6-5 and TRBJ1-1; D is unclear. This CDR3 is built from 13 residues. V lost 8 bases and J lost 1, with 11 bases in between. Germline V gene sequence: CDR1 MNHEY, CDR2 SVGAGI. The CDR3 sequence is CASHRGENTEAFF. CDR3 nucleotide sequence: TGTGCCAGCCACCGCGGGGAGAACACTGAAGCTTTCTTT.

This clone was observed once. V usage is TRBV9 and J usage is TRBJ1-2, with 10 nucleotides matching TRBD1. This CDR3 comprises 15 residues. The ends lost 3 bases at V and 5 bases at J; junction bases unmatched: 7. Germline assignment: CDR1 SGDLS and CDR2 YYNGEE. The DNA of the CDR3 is TGTGCCAGCAGCGCGACAGGGGGCGTTGGGTATGGCTACACCTTC. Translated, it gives CASSATGGVGYGYTF.

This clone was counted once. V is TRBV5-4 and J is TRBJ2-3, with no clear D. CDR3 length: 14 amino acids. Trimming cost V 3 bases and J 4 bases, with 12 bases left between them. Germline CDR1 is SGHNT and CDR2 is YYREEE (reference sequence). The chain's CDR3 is CASSSTGESDTQYF. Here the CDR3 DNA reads TGTGCCAGCAGCTCCACTGGAGAATCAGATACGCAGTATTTT.

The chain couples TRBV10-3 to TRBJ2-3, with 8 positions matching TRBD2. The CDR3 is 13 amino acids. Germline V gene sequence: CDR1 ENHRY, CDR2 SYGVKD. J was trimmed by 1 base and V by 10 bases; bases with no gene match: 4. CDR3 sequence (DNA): TGTGCCACCAAGACTAGCGGCACAGATACGCAGTATTTT. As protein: CATKTSGTDTQYF.

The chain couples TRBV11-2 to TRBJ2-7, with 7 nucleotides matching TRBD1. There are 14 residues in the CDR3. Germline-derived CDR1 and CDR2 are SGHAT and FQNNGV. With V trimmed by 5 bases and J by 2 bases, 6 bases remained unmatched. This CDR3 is CASSIRTGPYEQYF. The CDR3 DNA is TGTGCCAGCAGCATAAGGACAGGCCCCTACGAGCAGTACTTC.

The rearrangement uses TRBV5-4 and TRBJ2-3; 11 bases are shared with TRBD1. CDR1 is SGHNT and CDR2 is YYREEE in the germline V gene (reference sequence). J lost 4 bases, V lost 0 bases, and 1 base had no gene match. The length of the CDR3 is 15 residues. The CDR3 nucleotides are TGTGCCAGCAGCTTGGGGGGACAGGGGGCAGATACGCAGTATTTT. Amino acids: CASSLGGQGADTQYF.

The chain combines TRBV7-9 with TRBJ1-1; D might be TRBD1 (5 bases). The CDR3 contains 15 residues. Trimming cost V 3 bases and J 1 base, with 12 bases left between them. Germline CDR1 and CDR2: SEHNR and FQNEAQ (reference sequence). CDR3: CASSFPMTANTEAFF. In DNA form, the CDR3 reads TGTGCCAGCAGCTTTCCGATGACAGCGAACACTGAAGCTTTCTTT.

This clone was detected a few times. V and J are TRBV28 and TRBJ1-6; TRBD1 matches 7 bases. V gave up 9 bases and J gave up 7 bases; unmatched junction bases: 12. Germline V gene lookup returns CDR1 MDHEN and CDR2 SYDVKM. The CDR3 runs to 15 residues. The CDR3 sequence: CASLLNRGKNSPLHF. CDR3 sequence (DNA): TGTGCCAGTTTGCTGAACAGGGGTAAGAATTCACCCCTCCACTTT.

The CDR3 sequence: CSAPEGSEAFF. CDR3 DNA sequence: TGCAGCGCCCCCGAGGGCTCTGAAGCTTTCTTT. V usage is TRBV29-1 and J usage is TRBJ1-1, with no clear D. Germline CDR1 is SQVTM and CDR2 is ANQGSEA. The CDR3 contains 11 residues. V lost 7 bases to trimming and J lost 6 bases, with 12 bases between them.

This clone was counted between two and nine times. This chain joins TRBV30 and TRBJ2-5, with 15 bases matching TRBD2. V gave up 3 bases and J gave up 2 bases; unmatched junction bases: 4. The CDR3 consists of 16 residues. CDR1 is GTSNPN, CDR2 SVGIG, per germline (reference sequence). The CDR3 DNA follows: TGTGCCTGGAGCCCCGGACTAGCGGGGGGGCAAGAGACCCAGTACTTC. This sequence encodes CAWSPGLAGGQETQYF.

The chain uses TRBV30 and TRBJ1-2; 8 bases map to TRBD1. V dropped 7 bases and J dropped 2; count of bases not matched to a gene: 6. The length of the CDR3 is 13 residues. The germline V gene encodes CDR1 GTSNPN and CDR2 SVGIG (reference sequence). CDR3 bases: TGTGCCTCGGGACAGGACATAAACTATGGCTACACCTTC. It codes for CASGQDINYGYTF.

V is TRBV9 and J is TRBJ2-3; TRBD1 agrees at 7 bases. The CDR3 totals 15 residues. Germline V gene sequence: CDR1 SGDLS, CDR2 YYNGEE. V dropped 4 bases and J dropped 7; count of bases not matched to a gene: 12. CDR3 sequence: CASSPPGQFKNTQYF. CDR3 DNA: TGTGCCAGCAGCCCCCCGGGACAGTTCAAGAATACGCAGTATTTT.

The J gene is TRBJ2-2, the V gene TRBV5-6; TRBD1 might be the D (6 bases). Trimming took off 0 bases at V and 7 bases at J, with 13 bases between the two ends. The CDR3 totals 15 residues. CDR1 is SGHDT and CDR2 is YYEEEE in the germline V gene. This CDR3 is CASSLVWTVHGELFF. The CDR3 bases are TGTGCCAGCAGCTTGGTGTGGACAGTTCACGGGGAGCTGTTTTTT.

CDR3 DNA sequence: TGTGCCAGCAGCTTAGGTACTAGCGGACGCACAGATACGCAGTATTTT. It encodes CASSLGTSGRTDTQYF. J is TRBJ2-3 and V is TRBV7-9; 8 bases agree with TRBD2. V dropped 1 base and J dropped 1; count of bases not matched to a gene: 4. Germline V gene lookup returns CDR1 SEHNR and CDR2 FQNEAQ (reference sequence). This CDR3 has 16 amino acids. Full variable domain (rest looked up from reference TRBV7-9 and TRBJ2-3): DTGVSQNPRHKITKRGQNVTFRCDPISEHNRLYWYRQTLGQGPEFLTYFQNEAQLEKSRLLSDRFSAERPKGSFSTLEIQRTEQGDSAMYLCASSLGTSGRTDTQYFGPGTRLTVL.

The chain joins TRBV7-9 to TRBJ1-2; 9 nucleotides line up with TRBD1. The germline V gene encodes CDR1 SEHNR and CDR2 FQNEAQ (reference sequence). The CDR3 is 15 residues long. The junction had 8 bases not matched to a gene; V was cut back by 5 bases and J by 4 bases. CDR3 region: CASSDTGGEPYGYTF. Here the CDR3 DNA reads TGTGCCAGCAGCGATACAGGGGGCGAACCCTATGGCTACACCTTC.

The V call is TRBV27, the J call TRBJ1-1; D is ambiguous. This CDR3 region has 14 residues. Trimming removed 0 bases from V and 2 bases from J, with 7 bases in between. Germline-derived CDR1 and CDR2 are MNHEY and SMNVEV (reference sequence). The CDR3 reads CASSLSRSNTEAFF. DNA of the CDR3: TGTGCCAGCAGTTTATCTCGGAGCAACACTGAAGCTTTCTTT.

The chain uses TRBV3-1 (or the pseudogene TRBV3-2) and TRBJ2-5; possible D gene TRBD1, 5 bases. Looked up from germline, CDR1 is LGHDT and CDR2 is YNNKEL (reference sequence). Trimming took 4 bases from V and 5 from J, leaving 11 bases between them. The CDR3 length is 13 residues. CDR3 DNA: TGTGCCAGCAGCCCAGGGCTCCTGGAGACCCAGTACTTC. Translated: CASSPGLLETQYF.

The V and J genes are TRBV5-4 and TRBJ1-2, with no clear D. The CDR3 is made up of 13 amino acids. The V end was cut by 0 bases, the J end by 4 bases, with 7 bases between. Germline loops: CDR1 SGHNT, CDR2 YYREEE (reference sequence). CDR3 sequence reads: CASSLVASYGYTF. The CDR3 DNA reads TGTGCCAGCAGCTTGGTGGCAAGCTATGGCTACACCTTC.

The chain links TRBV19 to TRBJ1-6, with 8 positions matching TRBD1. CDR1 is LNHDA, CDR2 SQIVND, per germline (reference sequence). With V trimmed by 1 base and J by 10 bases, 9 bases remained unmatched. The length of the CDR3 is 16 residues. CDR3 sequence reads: CASSIAPGQGFSPLHF. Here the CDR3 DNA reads TGTGCCAGTAGTATAGCCCCCGGACAGGGCTTCTCACCCCTCCACTTT.

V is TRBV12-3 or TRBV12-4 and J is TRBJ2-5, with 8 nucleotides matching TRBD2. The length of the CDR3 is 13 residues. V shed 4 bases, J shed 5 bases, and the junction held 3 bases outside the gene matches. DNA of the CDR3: TGTGCCAGCAGTTCGTTAGCGGGGGAGACCCAGTACTTC. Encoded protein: CASSSLAGETQYF.

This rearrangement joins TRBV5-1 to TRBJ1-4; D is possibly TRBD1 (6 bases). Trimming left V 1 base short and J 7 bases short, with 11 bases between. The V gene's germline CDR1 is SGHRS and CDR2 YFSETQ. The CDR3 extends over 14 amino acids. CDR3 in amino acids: CASSLRGGGEKLFF. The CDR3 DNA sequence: TGCGCCAGCAGCTTGAGGGGGGGAGGTGAAAAACTGTTTTTT.

CDR3 DNA: TGTGCCAGCAGCTTAAGGACTAGCCTACAAGAGACCCAGTACTTC. Protein product: CASSLRTSLQETQYF. This chain uses TRBV7-2 with TRBJ2-5, with 8 bases matching TRBD2. The CDR3 contains 15 residues. Trimming cost V 2 bases and J 2 bases; bases outside gene matches: 4. The V gene's germline CDR1 is SGHTA and CDR2 FQGNSA.

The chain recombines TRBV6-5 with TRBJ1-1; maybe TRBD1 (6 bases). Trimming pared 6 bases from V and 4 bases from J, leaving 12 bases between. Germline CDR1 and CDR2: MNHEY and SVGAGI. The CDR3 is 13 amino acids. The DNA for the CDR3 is TGTGCCAGCAGAACCACAGGGTTCACTGAAGCTTTCTTT. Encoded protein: CASRTTGFTEAFF.

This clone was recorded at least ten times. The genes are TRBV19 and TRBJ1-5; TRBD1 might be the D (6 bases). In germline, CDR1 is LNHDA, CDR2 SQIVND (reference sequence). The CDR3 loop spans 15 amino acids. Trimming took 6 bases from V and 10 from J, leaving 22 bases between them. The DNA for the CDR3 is TGTGCCAGTAGCACGGCGGGGGGGGCGCTCCAACCCCAGCATTTT. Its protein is CASSTAGGALQPQHF.